The clone carrying this T cell receptor (beta chain) was counted many times. Its antigen is currently unknown. A junction end diverges from the germline sequence, so it may reflect a read error. Regions amplified from RNA transcripts were the TCR beta CDR3 regions. Researchers ran a first-round RT-PCR on the TCR CDR3 using the HTBI primer set. TCRdb fed the multiplex PCR reads into MiXCR, producing one record per CDR3 protein. Of 93,000 or so distinct CDR3 sequences detected, approximately 50% appear once; the ten largest clones hold about a quarter. The diagnostic basis comprised clinical symptoms, serum thyroxine and TRAb, thyroid ultrasound and orbital computed tomography. Germline-derived CDR1 and CDR2 are SEHNR and FQNEAQ (reference sequence). This CDR3 spans 14 amino acids. This entry is derived from a study of T cells in Graves' hyperthyroidism and ophthalmopathy. General study points: Separating ophthalmopathy from stable hyperthyroidism was achieved by a 13 V-J model. Peripheral blood also featured most of the thyroid clonotypes expanded above 0.001.

The sequencing sample was made of blood. The rearrangement uses TRBV7-9 and TRBJ2-7; 8 nucleotides line up with TRBD1. This clonotype originated in a man aged 40-55 years with Graves' hyperthyroidism. This CDR3 reads CASSSTGAFYEQYF. The CDR3 bases are TGTGCCAGTAGCTCGACAGGGGCTTTCTACGAGCAGTACTTC.